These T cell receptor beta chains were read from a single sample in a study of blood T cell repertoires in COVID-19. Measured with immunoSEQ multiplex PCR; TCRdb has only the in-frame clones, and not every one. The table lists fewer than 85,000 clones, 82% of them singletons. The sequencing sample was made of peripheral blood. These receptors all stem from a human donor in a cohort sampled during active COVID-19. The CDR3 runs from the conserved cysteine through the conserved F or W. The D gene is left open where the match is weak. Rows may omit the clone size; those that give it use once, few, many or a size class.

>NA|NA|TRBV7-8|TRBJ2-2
TGTGCCAGCCGCAGGGGGACTGCGAACACCGGGGAGCTGTTTTTT
CASRRGTANTGELFF
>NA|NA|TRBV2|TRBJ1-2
TGTGCCAGCAGCCGGGACATGCAGGCCTATGGCTACACCTTC
CASSRDMQAYGYTF
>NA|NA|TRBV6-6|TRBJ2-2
TGTGCCAGCAGTTACGGGGGGAGTGGGAACACCGGGGAGCTGTTTTTT
CASSYGGSGNTGELFF
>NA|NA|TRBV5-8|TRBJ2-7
TGTGCCAGCAGTCACAGGGACTCCTACGAGCAGTACTTC
CASSHRDSYEQYF
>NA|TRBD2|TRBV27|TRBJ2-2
TGTGCCAGCAGTTTAGATAGCGGGGGACTAACCGGGGAGCTGTTTTTT
CASSLDSGGLTGELFF
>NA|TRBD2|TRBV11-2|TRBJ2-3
TGTGCCAGCAGCCCAGGACTAGCGGGCCGCACAGATACGCAGTATTTT
CASSPGLAGRTDTQYF
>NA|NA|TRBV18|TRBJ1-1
TGTGCCAGCTCACGGCAGGGGCAGAACACTGAAGCTTTCTTT
CASSRQGQNTEAFF
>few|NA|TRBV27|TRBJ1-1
TGTGCCAGCAGTTTTGGAAAGCGGAACACTGAAGCTTTCTTT
CASSFGKRNTEAFF
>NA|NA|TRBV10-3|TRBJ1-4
TGTGCCATCAGTGGCGAAGGGGCGGGGGAAAAACTGTTTTTT
CAISGEGAGEKLFF
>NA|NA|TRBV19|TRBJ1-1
TGTGCCAGTAGTAGGAGAGATGGTGAAGCTTTCTTT
CASSRRDGEAFF
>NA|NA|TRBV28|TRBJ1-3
TGTGCCAACCAGGACAGCTCTGGAAACACCATATATTTT
CANQDSSGNTIYF
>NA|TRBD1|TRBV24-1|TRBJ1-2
TGTGCCACCAGTGGCGCACAGGGGTTGGGCTACACCTTC
CATSGAQGLGYTF
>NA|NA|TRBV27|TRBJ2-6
TGTGCCAGCAGATTAGAGGGAAGCTCTGGGGCCAACGTCCTGACTTTC
CASRLEGSSGANVLTF
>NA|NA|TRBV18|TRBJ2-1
TGTGCCAGCTCACCACTACCACCGAGCTCCTACAATGAGCAGTTCTTC
CASSPLPPSSYNEQFF
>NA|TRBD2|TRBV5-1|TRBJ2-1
TGCGCCAGCAGCCCTCCGGGACTAGCGAGGAATGAGCAGTTCTTC
CASSPPGLARNEQFF
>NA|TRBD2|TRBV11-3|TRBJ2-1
TGTGCCAGCAGCCGGGGGACTAGCGGGTACAATGAGCAGTTCTTC
CASSRGTSGYNEQFF
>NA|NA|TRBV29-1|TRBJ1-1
TGCAGCGTTGACCATCAAGCGGCTGAAGCTTTCTTT
CSVDHQAAEAFF
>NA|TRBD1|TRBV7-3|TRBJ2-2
TGTGCCAGCAGCTCCCCTCAGGGGGCTGTTACCGGGGAGCTGTTTTTT
CASSSPQGAVTGELFF
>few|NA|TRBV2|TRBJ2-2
TGTGCCAGCAGATCGACTGACGCGAACACCGGGGAGCTGTTTTTT
CASRSTDANTGELFF
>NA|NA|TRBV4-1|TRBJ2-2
TGCGCCAGCAGCCAAGATAAGGCGGGGTCCGGGGAGCTGTTTTTT
CASSQDKAGSGELFF
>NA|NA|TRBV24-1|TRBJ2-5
TGTGCCACCAGTGCCCTGGGGGGACGGGAGACCCAGTACTTC
CATSALGGRETQYF
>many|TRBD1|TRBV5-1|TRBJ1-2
TGCGCCAGCAGCTTCACTGAGGGACAGGTTAACTATGGCTACACCTTC
CASSFTEGQVNYGYTF
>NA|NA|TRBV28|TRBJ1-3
TGTGCCAGCAGTATCGGGATAGGAAGCTCTGGAAACACCATATATTTT
CASSIGIGSSGNTIYF
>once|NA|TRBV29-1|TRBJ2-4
TGCAGCGTCCAGGGAGGGGGAAACATTCAGTACTTC
CSVQGGGNIQYF
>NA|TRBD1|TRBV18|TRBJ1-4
TGTGCCAGCTCACCGGCGACAGGGTTTGAAAAACTGTTTTTT
CASSPATGFEKLFF
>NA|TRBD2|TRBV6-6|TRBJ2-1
TGTGCCAGCAGTCCAATCTTAGCGGGGGGGCAGTACAATGAGCAGTTCTTC
CASSPILAGGQYNEQFF
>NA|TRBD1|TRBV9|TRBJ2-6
TGTGCCAGCAGCATCAGACAGGGACCTATGGGGGCCAACGTCCTGACTTTC
CASSIRQGPMGANVLTF
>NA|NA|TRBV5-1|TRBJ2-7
TGCGCCAGCAGCCACCTAAGCGAGCCATACGAGCAGTACTTC
CASSHLSEPYEQYF